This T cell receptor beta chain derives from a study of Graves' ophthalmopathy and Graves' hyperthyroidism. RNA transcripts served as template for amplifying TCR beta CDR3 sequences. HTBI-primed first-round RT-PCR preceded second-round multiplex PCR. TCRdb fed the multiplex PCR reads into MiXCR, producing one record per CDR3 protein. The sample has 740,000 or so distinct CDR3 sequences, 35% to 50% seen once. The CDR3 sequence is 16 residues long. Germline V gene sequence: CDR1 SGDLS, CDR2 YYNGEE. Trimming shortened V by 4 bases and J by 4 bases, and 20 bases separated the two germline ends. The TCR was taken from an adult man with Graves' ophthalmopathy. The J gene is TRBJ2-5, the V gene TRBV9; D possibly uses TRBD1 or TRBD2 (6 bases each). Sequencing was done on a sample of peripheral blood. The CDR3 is CASSQDLRGVRETQYF. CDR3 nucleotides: TGTGCCAGCAGCCAAGATCTGAGGGGGGTGCGAGAGACCCAGTACTTC.